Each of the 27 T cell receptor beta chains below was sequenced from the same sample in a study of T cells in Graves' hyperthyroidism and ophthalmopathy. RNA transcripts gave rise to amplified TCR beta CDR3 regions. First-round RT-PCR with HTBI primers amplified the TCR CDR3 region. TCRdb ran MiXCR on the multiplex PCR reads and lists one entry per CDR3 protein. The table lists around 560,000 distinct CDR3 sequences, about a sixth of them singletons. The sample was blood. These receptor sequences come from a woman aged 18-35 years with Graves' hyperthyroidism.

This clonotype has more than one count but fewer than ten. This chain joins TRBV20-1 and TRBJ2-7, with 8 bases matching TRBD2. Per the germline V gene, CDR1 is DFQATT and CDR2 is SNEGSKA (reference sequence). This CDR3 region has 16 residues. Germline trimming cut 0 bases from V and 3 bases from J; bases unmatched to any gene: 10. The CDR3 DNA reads TGCAGTGCTAGAGATGGGTCGGGACTAGGCATCTACGAGCAGTACTTC. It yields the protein CSARDGSGLGIYEQYF.

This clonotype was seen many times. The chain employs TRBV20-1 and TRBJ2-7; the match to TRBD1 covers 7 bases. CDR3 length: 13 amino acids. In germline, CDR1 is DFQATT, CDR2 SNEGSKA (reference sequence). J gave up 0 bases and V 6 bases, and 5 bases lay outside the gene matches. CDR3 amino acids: CSAPTGTSYEQYF. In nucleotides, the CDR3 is TGCAGTGCGCCGACAGGGACCTCCTACGAGCAGTACTTC.

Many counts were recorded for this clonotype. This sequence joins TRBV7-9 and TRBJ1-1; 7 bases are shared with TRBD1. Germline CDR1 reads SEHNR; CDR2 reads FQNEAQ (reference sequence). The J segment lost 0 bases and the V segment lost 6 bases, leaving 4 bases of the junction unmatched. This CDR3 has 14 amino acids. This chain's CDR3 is CASRGQAMNTEAFF. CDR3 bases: TGTGCCAGCAGAGGACAGGCGATGAACACTGAAGCTTTCTTT.

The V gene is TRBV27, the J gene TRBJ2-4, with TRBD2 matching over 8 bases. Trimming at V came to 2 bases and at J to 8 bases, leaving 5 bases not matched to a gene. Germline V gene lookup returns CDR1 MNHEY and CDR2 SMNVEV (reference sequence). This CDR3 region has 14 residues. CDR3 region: CASSLRVGGDIQYF. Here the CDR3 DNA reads TGTGCCAGCAGTTTAAGGGTCGGGGGGGACATTCAGTACTTC.

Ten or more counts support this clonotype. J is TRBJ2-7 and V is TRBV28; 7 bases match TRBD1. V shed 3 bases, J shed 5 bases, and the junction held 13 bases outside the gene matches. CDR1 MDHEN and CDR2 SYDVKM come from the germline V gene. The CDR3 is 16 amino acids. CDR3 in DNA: TGTGCCAGCAGTTTGCTGGGACAGCCCTATTTCCACGAGCAGTACTTC. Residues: CASSLLGQPYFHEQYF.

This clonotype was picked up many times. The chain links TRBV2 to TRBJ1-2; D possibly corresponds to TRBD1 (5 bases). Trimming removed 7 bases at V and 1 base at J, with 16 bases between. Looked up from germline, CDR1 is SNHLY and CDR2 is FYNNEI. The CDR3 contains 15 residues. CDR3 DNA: TGTGCCAGCAAAGCAGGGAAGCGCAGTAACTATGGCTACACCTTC. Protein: CASKAGKRSNYGYTF.

The CDR3 DNA follows: TGTGCCAGCAGTTTTCTTGGGGTAGCGGGAAGGGAGACCCAGTACTTC. Its protein product is CASSFLGVAGRETQYF. V usage is TRBV6-1 and J usage is TRBJ2-5; 8 nucleotides agree with TRBD2. V gave up 5 bases and J gave up 5 bases; unmatched junction bases: 13. The CDR3 contains 16 residues. Germline lookup yields CDR1 MNHNS and CDR2 SASEGT.

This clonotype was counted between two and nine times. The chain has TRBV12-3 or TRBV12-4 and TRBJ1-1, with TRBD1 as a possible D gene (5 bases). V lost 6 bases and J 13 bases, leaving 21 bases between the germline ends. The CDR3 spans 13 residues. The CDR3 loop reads CASRLSAPSTGFF. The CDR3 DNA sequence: TGTGCCAGCAGGCTGTCGGCACCATCCACAGGTTTCTTT.

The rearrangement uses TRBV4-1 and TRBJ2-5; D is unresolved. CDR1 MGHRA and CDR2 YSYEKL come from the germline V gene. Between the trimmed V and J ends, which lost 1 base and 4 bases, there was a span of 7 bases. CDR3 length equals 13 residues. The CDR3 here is CASSQVSAETQYF. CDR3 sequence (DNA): TGCGCCAGCAGCCAAGTCTCAGCAGAGACCCAGTACTTC.

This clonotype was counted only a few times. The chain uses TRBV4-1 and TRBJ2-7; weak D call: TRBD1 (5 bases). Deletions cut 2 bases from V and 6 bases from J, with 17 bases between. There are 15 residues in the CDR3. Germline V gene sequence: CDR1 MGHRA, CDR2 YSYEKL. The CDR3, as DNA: TGCGCCAGCAGCCAAACAGGTTTGCCTCCCAGCGAGCAGTACTTC. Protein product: CASSQTGLPPSEQYF.

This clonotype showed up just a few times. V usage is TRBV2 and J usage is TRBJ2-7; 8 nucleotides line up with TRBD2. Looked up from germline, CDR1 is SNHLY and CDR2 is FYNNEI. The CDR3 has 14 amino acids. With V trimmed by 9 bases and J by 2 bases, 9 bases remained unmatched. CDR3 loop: CASGRGAITYEQYF. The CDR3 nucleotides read TGTGCCAGTGGGCGGGGGGCGATAACCTACGAGCAGTACTTC.

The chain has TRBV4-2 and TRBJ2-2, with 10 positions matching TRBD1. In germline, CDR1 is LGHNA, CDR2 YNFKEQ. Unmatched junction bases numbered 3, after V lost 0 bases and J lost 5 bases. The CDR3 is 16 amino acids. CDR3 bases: TGTGCCAGCAGCCAAGATCGGGACAGGGGAACCGGGGAGCTGTTTTTT. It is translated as CASSQDRDRGTGELFF.

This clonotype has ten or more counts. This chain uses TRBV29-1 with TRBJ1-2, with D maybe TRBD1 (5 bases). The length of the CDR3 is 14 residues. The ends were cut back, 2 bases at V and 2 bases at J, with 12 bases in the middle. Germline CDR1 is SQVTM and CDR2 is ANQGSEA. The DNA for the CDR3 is TGCAGCGTTGAACTACGGCAGGGAAACTATGGCTACACCTTC. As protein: CSVELRQGNYGYTF.

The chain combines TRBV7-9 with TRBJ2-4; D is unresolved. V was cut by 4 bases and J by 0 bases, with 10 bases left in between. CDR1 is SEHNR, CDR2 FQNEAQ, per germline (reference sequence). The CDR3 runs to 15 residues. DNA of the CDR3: TGTGCCAGCAGCTCCCTCAGATTAGCCAAAAACATTCAGTACTTC. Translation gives CASSSLRLAKNIQYF.

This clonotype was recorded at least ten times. CDR3 in DNA: TGTGCCAGCAGAAAGTTCTCGGGGCAGGGGTCTTCCTACGAGCAGTACTTC. The encoded protein is CASRKFSGQGSSYEQYF. This chain uses TRBV28 with TRBJ2-7, with D perhaps TRBD1 (6 bases). Germline CDR1 is MDHEN and CDR2 is SYDVKM. The CDR3 extends over 17 amino acids. V was trimmed by 6 bases and J by 1 base, leaving 22 bases between them.

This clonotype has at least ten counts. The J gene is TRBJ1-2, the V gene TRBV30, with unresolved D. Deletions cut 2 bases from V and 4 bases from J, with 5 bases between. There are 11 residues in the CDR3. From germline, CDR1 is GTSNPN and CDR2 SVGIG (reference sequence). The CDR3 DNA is TGTGCCTGGAGTAATGGCTATGGCTACACCTTC. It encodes CAWSNGYGYTF.

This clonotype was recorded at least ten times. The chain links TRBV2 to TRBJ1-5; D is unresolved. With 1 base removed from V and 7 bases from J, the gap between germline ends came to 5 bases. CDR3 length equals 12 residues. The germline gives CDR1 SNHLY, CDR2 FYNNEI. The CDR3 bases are TGTGCCAGCAGTGAAGGCGGACAGCCCCAGCATTTT. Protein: CASSEGGQPQHF.

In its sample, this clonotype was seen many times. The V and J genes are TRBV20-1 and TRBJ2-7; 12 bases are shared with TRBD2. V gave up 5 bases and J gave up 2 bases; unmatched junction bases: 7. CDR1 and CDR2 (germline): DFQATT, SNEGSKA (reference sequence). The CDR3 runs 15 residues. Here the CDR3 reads CSAAPLAGGAYEQYF. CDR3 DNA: TGCAGTGCTGCCCCCCTAGCGGGGGGGGCCTACGAGCAGTACTTC.

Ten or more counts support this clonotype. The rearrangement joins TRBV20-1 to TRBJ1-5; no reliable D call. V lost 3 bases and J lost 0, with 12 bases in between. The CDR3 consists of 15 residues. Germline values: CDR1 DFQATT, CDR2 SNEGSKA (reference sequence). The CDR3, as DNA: TGCAGTGCTAGTGATGAGAGGTATAGCAATCAGCCCCAGCATTTT. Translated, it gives CSASDERYSNQPQHF.

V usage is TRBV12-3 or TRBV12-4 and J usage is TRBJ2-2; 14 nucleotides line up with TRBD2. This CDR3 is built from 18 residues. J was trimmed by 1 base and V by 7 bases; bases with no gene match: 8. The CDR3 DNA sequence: TGTGCCAGCAATAGAAGACTAGCGGGAGGGGAGAACACCGGGGAGCTGTTTTTT. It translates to CASNRRLAGGENTGELFF.

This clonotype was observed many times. The CDR3 bases are TGTGCCAGCAGCTTAATCGGGGAGCAGTTCTTC. This sequence encodes CASSLIGEQFF. The V call is TRBV7-8, the J call TRBJ2-1, with D unclear. Germline values: CDR1 SGHVS, CDR2 FQNEAQ. The CDR3 has 11 residues. V gave up 2 bases and J gave up 10 bases, with 6 bases separating them.

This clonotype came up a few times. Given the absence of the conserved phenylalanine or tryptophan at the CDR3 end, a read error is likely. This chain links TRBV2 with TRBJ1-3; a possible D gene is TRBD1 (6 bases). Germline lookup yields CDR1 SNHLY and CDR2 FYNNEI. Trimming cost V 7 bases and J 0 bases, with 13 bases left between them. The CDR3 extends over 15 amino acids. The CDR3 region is CASNGQPSSGNTIYL. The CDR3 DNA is TGTGCCAGCAACGGACAGCCGAGCTCTGGAAACACCATATATCTT.

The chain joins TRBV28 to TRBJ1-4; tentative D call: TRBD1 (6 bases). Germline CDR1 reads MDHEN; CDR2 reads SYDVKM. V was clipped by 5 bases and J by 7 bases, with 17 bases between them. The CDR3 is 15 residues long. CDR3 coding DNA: TGTGCCAGCAGTGCACAGGGCCCCCGGGGTGAAAAACTGTTTTTT. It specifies CASSAQGPRGEKLFF.

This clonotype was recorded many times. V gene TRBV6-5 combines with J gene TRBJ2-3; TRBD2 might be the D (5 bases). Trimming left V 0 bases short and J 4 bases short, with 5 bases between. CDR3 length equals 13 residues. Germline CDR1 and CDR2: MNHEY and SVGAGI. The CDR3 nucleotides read TGTGCCAGCAGTTACTCGAGGGCAGATACGCAGTATTTT. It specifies CASSYSRADTQYF.

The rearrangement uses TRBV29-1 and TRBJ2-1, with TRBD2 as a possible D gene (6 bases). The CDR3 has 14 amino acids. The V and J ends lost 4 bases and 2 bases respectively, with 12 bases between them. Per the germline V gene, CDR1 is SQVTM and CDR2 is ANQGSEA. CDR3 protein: CSVADYRTYNEQFF. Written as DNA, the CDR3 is TGCAGCGTTGCGGACTACCGAACCTACAATGAGCAGTTCTTC.

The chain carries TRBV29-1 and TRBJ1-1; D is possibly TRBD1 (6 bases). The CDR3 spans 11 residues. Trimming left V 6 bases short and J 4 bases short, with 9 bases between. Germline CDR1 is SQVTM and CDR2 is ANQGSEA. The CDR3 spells CSVNRATEAFF. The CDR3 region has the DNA TGCAGCGTCAACAGGGCCACTGAAGCTTTCTTT. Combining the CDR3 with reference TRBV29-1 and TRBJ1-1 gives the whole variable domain SAVISQKPSRDICQRGTSLTIQCQVDSQVTMMFWYRQQPGQSLTLIATANQGSEATYESGFVIDKFPISRPNLTFSTLTVSNMSPEDSSIYLCSVNRATEAFFGQGTRLTVV.

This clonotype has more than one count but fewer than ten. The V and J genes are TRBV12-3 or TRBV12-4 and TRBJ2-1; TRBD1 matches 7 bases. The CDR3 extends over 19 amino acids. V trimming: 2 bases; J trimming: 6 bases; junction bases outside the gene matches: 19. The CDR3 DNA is TGTGCCAGCAGTTTATCAACCCCTCTGTCAGGGGGTCAAGGCAATGAGCAGTTCTTC. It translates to CASSLSTPLSGGQGNEQFF.